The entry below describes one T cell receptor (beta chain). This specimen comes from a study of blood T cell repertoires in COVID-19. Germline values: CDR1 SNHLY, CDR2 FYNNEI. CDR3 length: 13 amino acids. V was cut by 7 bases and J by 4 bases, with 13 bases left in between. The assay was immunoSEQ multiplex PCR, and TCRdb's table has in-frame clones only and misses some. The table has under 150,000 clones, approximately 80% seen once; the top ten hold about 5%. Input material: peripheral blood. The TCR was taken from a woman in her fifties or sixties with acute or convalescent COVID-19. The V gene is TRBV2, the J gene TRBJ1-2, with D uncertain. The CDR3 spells CASMDYRSYGYTF. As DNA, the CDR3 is TGTGCCAGCATGGACTATCGGTCCTATGGCTACACCTTC.